This T cell receptor beta chain originates from a study of Ad26.COV2.S vaccination and SARS-CoV-2 variants. The sample's treatment: 15 to 20 received Ad26.COV2.S at low or high dose, single or two shots; 5 received placebo; per-sample allocation not given. Collection of the samples took place on day 63 after the first injection of vaccine or placebo. The length of the CDR3 is 14 residues. With 4 bases removed from V and 8 bases from J, the gap between germline ends came to 15 bases. Germline V CDR1 and CDR2: SNHLY, FYNNEI. Clones were sequenced by immunoSEQ multiplex PCR, and TCRdb holds only the in-frame ones, with some missing. The table has about 350,000 clones, more than 85% seen once.

The rearrangement links TRBV2 to TRBJ2-1; perhaps TRBD1 as D (5 bases). The clonotype was recovered from a person aged 18-60 years who received the Ad26.COV2.S COVID-19 vaccine or a placebo. The sequencing used peripheral blood, collected in a trial of Ad26.COV2.S vaccine versus placebo. The chain's CDR3 is CASSVGQGLDEQFF. Written as DNA, the CDR3 is TGTGCCAGCAGTGTCGGGCAGGGATTAGATGAGCAGTTCTTC.